A single sample is the source of the 18 T cell receptor beta chains below, sequenced in a study of T cells expressing NK-cell markers. TCRdb reprocessed the 5' RACE reads; each CDR3 protein has one entry and no DNA is given. This sample's table reports about 550,000 distinct CDR3 sequences. The material sequenced was blood T cells: a sorted CD56 or NKG2C T cell subset, CD4+ or CD8+ T cells, or bulk PBMC T cells (not recorded which). The receptors come from a man between 18 and 29 years old in good health.

The chain joins TRBV7-9 to TRBJ2-2; TCRdb reports TRBD1, a call that lacks DNA to check it against. Germline V gene data show CDR1 as SEHNR and CDR2 as FQNEAQ (reference sequence). The CDR3 extends over 16 amino acids. The chain's CDR3 is CASSLRASGNTGELFF.

The gene calls are TRBV4-3 and TRBJ2-2; TCRdb outputs TRBD1, but without DNA this stays unchecked. This CDR3 has 17 amino acids. In germline, CDR1 is LGHNA, CDR2 YSLEER. CDR3 in amino acids: CASSQEGRGREGGELFF.

The chain is built from TRBV7-9 and TRBJ1-2; TCRdb's D gene call, TRBD1, goes unchecked for lack of DNA. The CDR3 is 15 amino acids. The germline V gene has CDR1 SEHNR and CDR2 FQNEAQ (reference sequence). CDR3: CASISKGTGDFGYTF. Full variable domain (missing parts from reference TRBV7-9 and TRBJ1-2): DTGVSQNPRHKITKRGQNVTFRCDPISEHNRLYWYRQTLGQGPEFLTYFQNEAQLEKSRLLSDRFSAERPKGSFSTLEIQRTEQGDSAMYLCASISKGTGDFGYTFGSGTRLTVV.

The genes are TRBV29-1 and TRBJ2-2; the TCRdb call, TRBD1, lacks DNA for checking. The CDR3 sequence is 15 residues long. Per the germline V gene, CDR1 is SQVTM and CDR2 is ANQGSEA. The CDR3 is CSVEATGTNTGELFF.

The chain combines TRBV12-3 or TRBV12-4 with TRBJ1-5; TCRdb reports TRBD1, a call that lacks DNA to check it against. This CDR3 has 14 residues. CDR3 region: CASNIQGVNQPQHF.

The chain joins TRBV6-6 to TRBJ2-4. Germline-derived CDR1 and CDR2 are MNHNY and SVGAGI (reference sequence). The CDR3 length is 12 residues. The CDR3 sequence is CASSRAKNIQYF.

The rearrangement links TRBV5-1 to TRBJ2-7; the D call from TCRdb, TRBD1, cannot be confirmed without DNA. The CDR3 has 13 residues. Germline values: CDR1 SGHRS, CDR2 YFSETQ. The CDR3: CASAPEGSGEQYF.

The V call is TRBV3-1, the J call TRBJ2-7; TCRdb's D gene call, TRBD2, goes unchecked for lack of DNA. Germline CDR1 LGHDT, CDR2 YNNKEL (reference sequence). This CDR3 contains 15 residues. CDR3 amino acids: CASSQRGTTTLEQYF.

J is TRBJ2-1 and V is TRBV20-1; the D gene TCRdb calls, TRBD1, cannot be checked with no DNA. CDR1 is DFQATT and CDR2 is SNEGSKA in the germline V gene (reference sequence). The CDR3 consists of 12 residues. The CDR3 reads CSAGHVMDEQFF.

The chain combines TRBV27 with TRBJ2-1. Germline CDR1 MNHEY, CDR2 SMNVEV (reference sequence). The CDR3 length is 16 residues. CDR3 sequence reads: CASSLSSWDSYNEQFF.

The V gene is TRBV5-1, the J gene TRBJ2-7; as DNA is missing, the TRBD1 call by TCRdb cannot be tested. Germline-derived CDR1 and CDR2 are SGHRS and YFSETQ. The CDR3 is 16 residues long. Here the CDR3 reads CASSLGGDPRSYEQYF.

V usage is TRBV29-1 and J usage is TRBJ2-1. The V gene's germline CDR1 is SQVTM and CDR2 ANQGSEA. The CDR3 totals 13 residues. The chain's CDR3 is CSGTRTPTKKQFF.

The J gene is TRBJ2-1, the V gene TRBV11-1; the TRBD2 assignment by TCRdb is unverifiable without DNA. CDR3 length equals 18 residues. Per germline, CDR1 SGHAT and CDR2 FQDESV (reference sequence). CDR3 residues: CASSLFGGGLAGENEQFF.

The chain recombines TRBV14 with TRBJ2-3; the TRBD2 assignment by TCRdb is unverifiable without DNA. Germline values: CDR1 SGHDN, CDR2 FVKESK. There are 16 residues in the CDR3. This chain's CDR3 is CASSQLAGRTADTQYF.

This chain uses TRBV10-3 with TRBJ2-2; TCRdb returns TRBD2, unconfirmable since there is no DNA. The germline V gene has CDR1 ENHRY and CDR2 SYGVKD. This CDR3 comprises 12 residues. This chain's CDR3 is CAIRTTSGELFF.

This sequence joins TRBV20-1 and TRBJ2-3; TCRdb's D gene call, TRBD1, goes unchecked for lack of DNA. Germline assignment: CDR1 DFQATT and CDR2 SNEGSKA (reference sequence). The CDR3 covers 13 residues. The CDR3 loop reads CSAAGTITDTQYF.

The genes are TRBV28 and TRBJ2-5; absent DNA, TCRdb's TRBD2 call cannot be checked. The germline V gene encodes CDR1 MDHEN and CDR2 SYDVKM. The CDR3 has 18 residues. The CDR3 reads CASSSPSSLLAGEETQYF.

The chain carries TRBV24-1 and TRBJ2-7. This CDR3 has 14 amino acids. Germline CDR1 KGHDR, CDR2 SFDVKD. The CDR3: CATSDLGFSYEQYF.